A few counts support the clone carrying this T cell receptor beta chain. Its antigen is as yet unknown. cDNA carried unique molecular identifiers, and a universal primer site was added by template switching. TCRdb called the 5' RACE reads again in MiXCR, with one record for every CDR3 protein. The sample consists of 300,000 to 400,000 distinct CDR3 sequences, roughly 12% of them appearing once. This specimen comes from a study of identical twins. The study's findings and limits: Cord blood beta clonotypes present at high abundance carried fewer insertions; no such pattern appeared in memory repertoires. Invariant MAIT and iNKT cells are populations that could partly confound zero-insertion analyses.

These same records also appear under a second study, on yellow fever vaccine responses in identical twins. As reported in that work: Twins reportedly mounted vaccine T cell responses that seemed partly convergent, partly personalized.

Sequenced: CD8+ T cells sorted from blood. The receptor's source is a young woman in good health.

CDR3 residues: CATEGTTYNEQFF. Written as DNA, the CDR3 is TGTGCTACAGAGGGGACTACCTACAATGAGCAGTTCTTC. The genes are TRBV7-9 and TRBJ2-1; 7 positions match TRBD2. Germline V gene lookup returns CDR1 SEHNR and CDR2 FQNEAQ (reference sequence). CDR3 size: 13 residues.